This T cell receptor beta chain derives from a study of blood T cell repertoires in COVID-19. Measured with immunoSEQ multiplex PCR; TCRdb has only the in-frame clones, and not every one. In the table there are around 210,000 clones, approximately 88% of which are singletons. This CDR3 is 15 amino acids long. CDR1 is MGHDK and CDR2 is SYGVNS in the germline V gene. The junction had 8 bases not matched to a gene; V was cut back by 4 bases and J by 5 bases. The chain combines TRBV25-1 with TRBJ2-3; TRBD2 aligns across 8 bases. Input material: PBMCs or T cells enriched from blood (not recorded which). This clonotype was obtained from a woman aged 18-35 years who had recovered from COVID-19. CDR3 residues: CASSVLRGAGDTQYF. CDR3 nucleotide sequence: TGTGCCAGCAGTGTTTTGCGGGGGGCGGGAGATACGCAGTATTTT.